The clone carrying this T cell receptor (beta chain) was recorded a few times. These data are taken from a study of response to subunit inactivated influenza vaccine. Between the trimmed V and J ends, which lost 0 bases and 6 bases, there was a span of 13 bases. Looked up from germline, CDR1 is SGDLS and CDR2 is YYNGEE. The CDR3 has 14 residues. Each CDR3 protein gets one entry after TCRdb re-called the RT-PCR reads with MiXCR. The data show a few hundred thousand distinct CDR3 sequences, with around 9.9% seen just once and 10% to 15% held by the top ten. Specimen: PBMCs from blood, collected around seven weeks after vaccination. The clonotype originates from a man aged 45 to 65 who received an inactivated influenza vaccine. This rearrangement joins TRBV9 to TRBJ2-7; no firm D call. Written as DNA, the CDR3 is TGTGCCAGCAGCGTAGGAGGCCGGGTAAGCGAGCAGTACTTC. Its protein is CASSVGGRVSEQYF.